This TCR beta chain was recorded in a study of blood T cell repertoires in COVID-19. Study-level information: Samples taken during acute and convalescent COVID-19 were collected in the United States, Italy and Spain. The cDNA or gDNA used as material had been derived from T cells, B-cell-depleted T cells, or PBMCs.

This CDR3 region has 15 residues. Looked up from germline, CDR1 is MNHEY and CDR2 is SVGAGI. Trimming at V came to 7 bases and at J to 1 base, leaving 5 bases not matched to a gene. Original handling: Using reference gene primer amplification, nucleated cell counts were estimated. The assay was immunoSEQ multiplex PCR, and TCRdb's table has in-frame clones only and misses some. V, J and clone size reflect that table, while D and trimming were determined from the DNA. The sample lists 160,000 or so clones, roughly nine tenths seen once, with roughly 15% in the top ten. Source material: peripheral blood. The sequence came from a middle-aged woman with acute or convalescent COVID-19. This sequence joins TRBV6-5 and TRBJ2-3, with 10 positions matching TRBD1. Here the CDR3 DNA reads TGTGCCAGCACATTCGGGACAGGGGGCACAGATACGCAGTATTTT. Encoded protein: CASTFGTGGTDTQYF.